One TCR beta chain is described in this entry. The target antigen is unknown. The sample belongs to a study of beta chain features in type 1 diabetes. Study-level results: Unsettled here was the matter of whether HLA type influences TCRB rearrangement. Patients' naive, central memory and regulatory TCRB repertoires appeared more alike than those of healthy donors.

The V end was cut by 8 bases, the J end by 4 bases, with 18 bases between. CDR3 size: 14 residues. Germline V gene sequence: CDR1 MNHNS, CDR2 SASEGT. Sorting based on CD45RO/CCR7/CD25/CD127/CD95/CD27 separated CD4+ naive, central memory, regulatory and stem cell-like memory cells. cDNA synthesis used the whole RNA isolate, giving expressed TCRB sequences. This table comes from immunoSEQ multiplex PCR, and its TCRdb copy is limited to in-frame clones, with some not included. The profile shows 970,000 or so clones, roughly a sixth of them singletons. The sequencing input was naive CD4+ T cells from blood. The sequence was obtained from a woman aged 18-29 years in good health. The gene calls are TRBV6-1 and TRBJ2-7, with a possible D match to TRBD1 (6 bases). CDR3 protein: CASFGTKAVYEQYF. Here the CDR3 DNA reads TGTGCCAGCTTTGGGACAAAAGCGGTGTACGAGCAGTACTTC.